The entry that follows covers one T cell receptor beta chain sequence. Sequenced by immunoSEQ multiplex PCR; TCRdb stores in-frame clones only, minus some. The sample lists 85,000 to 120,000 clones, 70% to 80% occurring once. CDR3 size: 16 residues. After removal of 3 bases from V and 9 bases from J, the junction contained 11 bases not matched to a gene. The germline V gene encodes CDR1 LNHDA and CDR2 SQIVND (reference sequence). This entry belongs to a study of blood T cell repertoires in COVID-19. Material: peripheral blood. The sequence was collected from a man in his fifties or sixties with active or convalescent COVID-19. This rearrangement joins TRBV19 to TRBJ2-4, with 10 bases aligning to TRBD2. CDR3 amino acids: CASSISGRALFSIQYF. In DNA, the CDR3 is TGTGCCAGTAGTATCAGCGGGAGGGCCCTTTTTAGCATTCAGTACTTC.